The TCR beta chain under discussion was sequenced for a study of T cell repertoires in cytomegalovirus infection. Study at large: Both CMV infection and a matching HLA type were indicated by public TCR beta signatures.

The sample holds a few counts of this clonotype. Its antigen is not identified. Study results and limitations: Clonotypes of TCR beta that were HLA-C-restricted and CMV-specific dominated the ex vivo response. Summed public TCR beta family frequency identified CMV carriers bearing the relevant HLA.

One entry per CDR3 protein results from TCRdb running MiXCR on the reads. The sample holds roughly 720,000 distinct CDR3 sequences; about a third are singletons and the top ten take under 3.5%. This CDR3 is 16 amino acids long. Germline V lookup: CDR1 MRHNA, CDR2 SNTAGT. Trimming stripped 5 bases from V and 9 bases from J, with 23 bases between. The V and J genes are TRBV6-4 and TRBJ1-5; tentative D call: TRBD1 (6 bases). The sample comprised PBMCs. The origin of this receptor is a human donor in good health (CMV status not recorded). Some clones in this sample may be carry-over from other donors' samples. CDR3 in DNA: TGTGCCAGCAGTAAGGAGGGATCGGACAGCGGTCGGCCCCAGCATTTT. Amino acid sequence: CASSKEGSDSGRPQHF.